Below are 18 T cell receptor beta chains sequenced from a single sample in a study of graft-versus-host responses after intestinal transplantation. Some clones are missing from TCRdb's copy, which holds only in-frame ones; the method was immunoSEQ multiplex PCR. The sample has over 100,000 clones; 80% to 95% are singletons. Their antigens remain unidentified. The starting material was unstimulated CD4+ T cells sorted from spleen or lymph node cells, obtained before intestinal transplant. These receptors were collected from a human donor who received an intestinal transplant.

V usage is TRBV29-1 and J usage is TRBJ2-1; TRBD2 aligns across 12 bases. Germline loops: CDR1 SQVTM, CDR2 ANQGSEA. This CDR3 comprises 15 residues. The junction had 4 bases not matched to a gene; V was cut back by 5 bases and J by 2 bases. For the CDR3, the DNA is TGCAGCGTTCTCCGACTAGCGGGAGCCTACAATGAGCAGTTCTTC. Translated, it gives CSVLRLAGAYNEQFF.

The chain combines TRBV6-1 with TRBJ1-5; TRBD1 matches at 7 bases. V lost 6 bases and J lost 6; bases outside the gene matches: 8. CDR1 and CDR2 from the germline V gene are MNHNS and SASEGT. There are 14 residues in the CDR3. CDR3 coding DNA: TGTGCCAGCAGGTCCGACAGGGTCGGTCAGCCCCAGCATTTT. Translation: CASRSDRVGQPQHF.

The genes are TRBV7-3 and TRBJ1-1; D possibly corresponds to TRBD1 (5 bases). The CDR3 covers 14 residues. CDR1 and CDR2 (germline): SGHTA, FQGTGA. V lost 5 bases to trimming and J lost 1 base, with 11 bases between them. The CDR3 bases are TGTGCCAGCAGCATCGGGGGAACGAACACTGAAGCTTTCTTT. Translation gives CASSIGGTNTEAFF.

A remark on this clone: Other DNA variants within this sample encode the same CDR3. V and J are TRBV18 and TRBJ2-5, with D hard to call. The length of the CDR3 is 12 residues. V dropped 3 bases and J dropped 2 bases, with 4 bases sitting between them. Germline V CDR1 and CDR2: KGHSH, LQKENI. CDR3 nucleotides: TGTGCCAGCTCACCTAATCAAGAGACCCAGTACTTC. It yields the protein CASSPNQETQYF.

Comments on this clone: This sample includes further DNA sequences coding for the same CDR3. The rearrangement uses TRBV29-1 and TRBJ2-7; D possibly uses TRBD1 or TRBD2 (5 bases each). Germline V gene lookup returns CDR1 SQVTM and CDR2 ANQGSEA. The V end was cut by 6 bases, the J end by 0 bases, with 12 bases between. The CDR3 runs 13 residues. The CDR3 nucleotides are TGCAGCGTGCCCCGGGACGGCTCCTACGAGCAGTACTTC. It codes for CSVPRDGSYEQYF.

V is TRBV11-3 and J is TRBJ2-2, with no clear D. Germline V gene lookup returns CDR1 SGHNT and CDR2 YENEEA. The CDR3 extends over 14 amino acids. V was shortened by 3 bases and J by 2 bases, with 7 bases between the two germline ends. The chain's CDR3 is CASSLGFNTGELFF. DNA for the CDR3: TGTGCCAGCAGCTTGGGGTTTAACACCGGGGAGCTGTTTTTT.

CDR3 in amino acids: CASRRTGNQPQHF. The CDR3 DNA reads as TGTGCCAGCCGGCGGACGGGCAATCAGCCCCAGCATTTT. The V call is TRBV28, the J call TRBJ1-5; the D is unclear. CDR3 size: 13 residues. Germline V gene lookup returns CDR1 MDHEN and CDR2 SYDVKM. V was shortened by 8 bases and J by 2 bases, with 10 bases between the two germline ends.

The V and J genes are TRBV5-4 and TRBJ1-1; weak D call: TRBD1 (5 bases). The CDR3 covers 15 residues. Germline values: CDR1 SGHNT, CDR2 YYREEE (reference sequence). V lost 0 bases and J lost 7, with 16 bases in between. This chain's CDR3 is CASSLAGGMELEAFF. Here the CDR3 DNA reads TGTGCCAGCAGCTTGGCCGGGGGTATGGAGCTTGAAGCTTTCTTT.

CDR3 coding DNA: TGCGCCAGCAGCTTGGAAGGGGCCCGAAGCTATGGCTACACCTTC. Its translation: CASSLEGARSYGYTF. V and J are TRBV5-1 and TRBJ1-2; possibly TRBD1 for D (5 bases). V was cut by 0 bases and J by 4 bases, with 13 bases left in between. The CDR3 covers 15 residues. Germline assignment: CDR1 SGHRS and CDR2 YFSETQ.

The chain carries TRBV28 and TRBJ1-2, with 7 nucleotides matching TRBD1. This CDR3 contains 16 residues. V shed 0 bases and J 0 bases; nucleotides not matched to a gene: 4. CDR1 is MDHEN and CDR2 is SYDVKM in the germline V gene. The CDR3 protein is CASSLWTGYTNYGYTF. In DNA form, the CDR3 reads TGTGCCAGCAGTTTATGGACAGGGTATACTAACTATGGCTACACCTTC.

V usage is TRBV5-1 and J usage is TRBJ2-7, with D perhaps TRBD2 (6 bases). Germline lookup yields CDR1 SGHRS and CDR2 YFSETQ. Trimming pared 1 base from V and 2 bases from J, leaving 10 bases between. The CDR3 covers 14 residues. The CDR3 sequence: CASSLIGGAYEQYF. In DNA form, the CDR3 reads TGCGCCAGCAGCTTGATTGGCGGGGCCTACGAGCAGTACTTC.

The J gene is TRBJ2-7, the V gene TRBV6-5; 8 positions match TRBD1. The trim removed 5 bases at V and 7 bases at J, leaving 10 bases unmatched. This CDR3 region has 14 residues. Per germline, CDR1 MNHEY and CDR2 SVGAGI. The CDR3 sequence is CASSNRGSGSEQYF. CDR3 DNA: TGTGCCAGCAGTAACAGGGGGTCCGGGAGTGAGCAGTACTTC.

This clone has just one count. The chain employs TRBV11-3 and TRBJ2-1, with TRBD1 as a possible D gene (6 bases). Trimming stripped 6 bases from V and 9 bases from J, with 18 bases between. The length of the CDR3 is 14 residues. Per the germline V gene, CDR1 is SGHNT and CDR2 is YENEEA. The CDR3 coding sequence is TGTGCCAGCAGTAATAGGGGCGAAGGGGGTGAGCAGTTCTTC. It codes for CASSNRGEGGEQFF. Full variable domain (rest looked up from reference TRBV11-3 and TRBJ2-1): EAGVVQSPRYKIIEKKQPVAFWCNPISGHNTLYWYLQNLGQGPELLIRYENEEAVDDSQLPKDRFSAERLKGVDSTLKIQPAELGDSAVYLCASSNRGEGGEQFFGPGTRLTVL.

CDR3: CAWSPDRLNQPQHF. The CDR3 DNA sequence: TGTGCCTGGAGTCCCGACAGGCTCAATCAGCCCCAGCATTTT. The chain recombines TRBV30 with TRBJ1-5; perhaps TRBD1 as D (6 bases). The CDR3 extends over 14 amino acids. The V gene lost 2 bases and the J gene lost 3 bases, with 11 bases spanning the gap. Germline V gene data show CDR1 as GTSNPN and CDR2 as SVGIG (reference sequence).

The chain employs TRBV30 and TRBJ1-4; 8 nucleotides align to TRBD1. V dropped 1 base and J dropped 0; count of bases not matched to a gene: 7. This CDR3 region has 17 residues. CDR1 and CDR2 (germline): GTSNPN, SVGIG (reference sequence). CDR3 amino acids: CAWSGLGQGATNEKLFF. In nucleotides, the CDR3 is TGTGCCTGGAGTGGCTTAGGACAGGGCGCAACTAATGAAAAACTGTTTTTT.

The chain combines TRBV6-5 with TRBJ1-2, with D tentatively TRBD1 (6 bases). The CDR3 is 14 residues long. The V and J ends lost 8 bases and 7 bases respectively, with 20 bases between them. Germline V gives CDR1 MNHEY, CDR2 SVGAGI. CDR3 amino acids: CASGPGTFASGYTF. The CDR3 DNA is TGTGCCAGCGGCCCCGGGACATTTGCGTCTGGCTACACCTTC.

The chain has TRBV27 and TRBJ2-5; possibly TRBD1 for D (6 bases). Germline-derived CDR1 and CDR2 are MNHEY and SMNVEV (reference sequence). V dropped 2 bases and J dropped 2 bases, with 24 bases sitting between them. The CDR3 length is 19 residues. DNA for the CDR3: TGTGCCAGCAGTTTACTGGGCCAGGTCATCAGGGGTAAACAAGAGACCCAGTACTTC. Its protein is CASSLLGQVIRGKQETQYF.

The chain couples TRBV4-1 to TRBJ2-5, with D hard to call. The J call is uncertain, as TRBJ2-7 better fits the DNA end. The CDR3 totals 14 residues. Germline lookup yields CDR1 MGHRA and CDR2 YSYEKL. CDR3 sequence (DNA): TGCGCCAGCAGCCAAGATGCTAACACCTACGAGCAGTACTTC. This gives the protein CASSQDANTYEQYF.